A selection of T cell receptor beta chains follows, all from one sample in a study of tumor-infiltrating lymphocytes in primary liver carcinoma. TCRdb passed the multiplex PCR reads through MiXCR, listing each CDR3 protein once. The sample contains some 32,000 distinct CDR3 sequences, 60% to 85% of which appear only once. Sequencing used liver tumor tissue from sampling region 5. The receptor source for this set is a man aged 35 to 55 with primary liver carcinoma and hepatitis B virus infection. CDR3s include the opening cysteine and the closing phenylalanine or tryptophan. D genes are given only for firm matches. Where a row states a size, it is once, few, many or the class of an expanded clone; other rows omit it.

d_gene: .
len: 12
abundance: .
j_gene: TRBJ2-3
v_gene: TRBV5-5
CDR3nt: TGTGCCGGCAGCTTTGGGCTCGATACGCAGTATTTT
CDR3aa: CAGSFGLDTQYF

d_gene: .
len: 15
abundance: .
j_gene: TRBJ1-1
v_gene: TRBV30
CDR3nt: TGTGCCTGGGCCTTCCCGGGAGGGATGGGCACTGAACCTTTCTTT
CDR3aa: CAWAFPGGMGTEPFF

d_gene: .
len: 13
abundance: .
j_gene: TRBJ2-2
v_gene: TRBV20-1
CDR3nt: TGCAGTGCTAAGGGCCCGAACACCGGGGAGCTGTTTTTT
CDR3aa: CSAKGPNTGELFF

d_gene: .
len: 14
abundance: .
j_gene: TRBJ1-5
v_gene: TRBV6-2/TRBV6-3
CDR3nt: TGTGTCCGCAGTTACGCGGGTCGGAGACAGCCCCAGCATTTT
CDR3aa: CVRSYAGRRQPQHF

d_gene: .
len: 16
abundance: .
j_gene: TRBJ2-1
v_gene: TRBV11-2
CDR3nt: TGTGCGAGCAGCTGGGGCAGGGGCCTCCAAAACTACGATCAGTTCTTC
CDR3aa: CASSWGRGLQNYDQFF

d_gene: TRBD1
len: 17
abundance: .
j_gene: TRBJ1-3
v_gene: TRBV11-2
CDR3nt: TGTACCAGCATCTTAGTTGGCCCCGGGACAGTACGAGACACCATATATTTT
CDR3aa: CTSILVGPGTVRDTIYF

d_gene: .
len: 12
abundance: .
j_gene: TRBJ2-3
v_gene: TRBV29-1
CDR3nt: TGCAGCGTTGGGCAGGATGGGGATACGCGGTATTTT
CDR3aa: CSVGQDGDTRYF

d_gene: TRBD2
len: 17
abundance: .
j_gene: TRBJ2-7
v_gene: TRBV6-6
CDR3nt: TGTGCCAGCAGTTACTCGGCCGTGCGCGGGAGTGCACACGAGCAGCACTTC
CDR3aa: CASSYSAVRGSAHEQHF

d_gene: .
len: 15
abundance: once
j_gene: TRBJ2-1
v_gene: TRBV4-1
CDR3nt: TGCGCCAGCAGCCCGCTCGGTAGCAATAACAGTGAGCAGTTCTTC
CDR3aa: CASSPLGSNNSEQFF

d_gene: .
len: 10
abundance: .
j_gene: TRBJ2-1
v_gene: TRBV29-1
CDR3nt: TGCAGCGCACGACGTAATGAGCAGTTCTTC
CDR3aa: CSARRNEQFF

d_gene: .
len: 19
abundance: many
j_gene: TRBJ2-2
v_gene: TRBV4-3
CDR3nt: TGCGCCAGCAGCGTACTAGCAGGAGGGCCCCGTTCGAACACCGGGGAGCTGTTTTTT
CDR3aa: CASSVLAGGPRSNTGELFF

d_gene: TRBD2
len: 15
abundance: .
j_gene: TRBJ2-7
v_gene: TRBV4-2
CDR3nt: TGTGCCAGCGGCCACGGGACTAGCGGACCCGGCGAGCAGTACTTC
CDR3aa: CASGHGTSGPGEQYF

d_gene: .
len: 14
abundance: many
j_gene: TRBJ2-3
v_gene: TRBV25-1
CDR3nt: TGTGCCAGCAGTGAAGTAAGCAGGACAGATACGCAGTATTTT
CDR3aa: CASSEVSRTDTQYF

d_gene: .
len: 20
abundance: .
j_gene: TRBJ2-2
v_gene: TRBV12-3/TRBV12-4
CDR3nt: TGTGCCAGCAGTCGGCCGGGACTCACCCCACCAGCGAAGAGCACCGGGGAGCTGTTTTTT
CDR3aa: CASSRPGLTPPAKSTGELFF

d_gene: .
len: 16
abundance: .
j_gene: TRBJ2-7
v_gene: TRBV6-5
CDR3nt: TGTGCCAACAAAAACGGGGTAGGCGTTAGCTCCTACGGGCAGTACTTC
CDR3aa: CANKNGVGVSSYGQYF

d_gene: .
len: 15
abundance: .
j_gene: TRBJ1-3
v_gene: TRBV6-6
CDR3nt: TGTGCCAGCAGTTACGAAGGCGTTTCAGGAAACGCCATATATTTT
CDR3aa: CASSYEGVSGNAIYF

d_gene: TRBD1
len: 15
abundance: .
j_gene: TRBJ1-2
v_gene: TRBV6-1
CDR3nt: TGTGCCATAAGACAGGGGGCGGGCTGGGACTATGGCTCCACCTTC
CDR3aa: CAIRQGAGWDYGSTF

d_gene: TRBD2
len: 18
abundance: .
j_gene: TRBJ2-7
v_gene: TRBV4-2
CDR3nt: TGTGCCAGCTGTGGGAAACCGGGACTAGCGGGAGGGCCACACGAGCAGTATTTC
CDR3aa: CASCGKPGLAGGPHEQYF

d_gene: .
len: 15
abundance: .
j_gene: TRBJ2-7
v_gene: TRBV2
CDR3nt: TGTGCCAGCAGTGAGAACAGGGCGGCCTCCTATGAGCGGTACTTC
CDR3aa: CASSENRAASYERYF

d_gene: .
len: 17
abundance: many
j_gene: TRBJ1-5
v_gene: TRBV6-1
CDR3nt: TGTGCCAGCAGTGAAACCCGACAAGGAACAGTCAATCAGCCCCAGCATTTT
CDR3aa: CASSETRQGTVNQPQHF

d_gene: .
len: 12
abundance: .
j_gene: TRBJ1-2
v_gene: TRBV12-3/TRBV12-4
CDR3nt: TGTGCCATCAGCTTGATAGGGGCTGGCTACACCTTC
CDR3aa: CAISLIGAGYTF

d_gene: .
len: 15
abundance: .
j_gene: TRBJ2-4
v_gene: TRBV6-2/TRBV6-3
CDR3nt: TGTGCCAGCAGGTACGGAGGGGCCTTTGGAGGCATTCAGTACTTC
CDR3aa: CASRYGGAFGGIQYF

d_gene: TRBD2
len: 18
abundance: .
j_gene: TRBJ2-7
v_gene: TRBV4-2
CDR3nt: TGTGCCAGCGGTGGAAAACCGGGACTAGTGGGAGGGCCACGCGAGCAGTACTTC
CDR3aa: CASGGKPGLVGGPREQYF

d_gene: TRBD1
len: 12
abundance: few
j_gene: TRBJ1-2
v_gene: TRBV19
CDR3nt: TGTGCCAGTACCCTAGGGACAGCGGGCTACACCTTC
CDR3aa: CASTLGTAGYTF

d_gene: .
len: 18
abundance: .
j_gene: TRBJ2-3
v_gene: TRBV4-1
CDR3nt: TGCGCCAGCAGCCGGGATCGGCAGGGCTGGGTTACCACAGATACGCAGTATTTC
CDR3aa: CASSRDRQGWVTTDTQYF

d_gene: .
len: 15
abundance: .
j_gene: TRBJ2-2
v_gene: TRBV9
CDR3nt: TGTGCCAGCAGCCGTGAGCCCCGAGGGACCGGGGAGCTGTTTTTT
CDR3aa: CASSREPRGTGELFF

d_gene: .
len: 12
abundance: .
j_gene: TRBJ2-1
v_gene: TRBV29-1
CDR3nt: TGCAGCCTCCGACAAGGAGTTAATGAGCAATTCTTC
CDR3aa: CSLRQGVNEQFF

d_gene: TRBD1
len: 16
abundance: .
j_gene: TRBJ2-6
v_gene: TRBV6-2/TRBV6-3
CDR3nt: TGTGCCAGCAACCTGGGACAGGGTACCGGGTCCAACGTCCTGACTTTC
CDR3aa: CASNLGQGTGSNVLTF

d_gene: TRBD2
len: 19
abundance: few
j_gene: TRBJ2-3
v_gene: TRBV28
CDR3nt: TGTGCCAGCAGTTTGGGGCTGAGACTAGCGGTTTTTAGCACAGATACGCAGTATTTT
CDR3aa: CASSLGLRLAVFSTDTQYF

d_gene: .
len: 13
abundance: once
j_gene: TRBJ2-3
v_gene: TRBV9
CDR3nt: TGTGCCAGCAGTGTACATCGGATGGATACGCAGTATTTT
CDR3aa: CASSVHRMDTQYF

d_gene: .
len: 16
abundance: .
j_gene: TRBJ2-1
v_gene: TRBV11-1
CDR3nt: TGTGCCAGCAGCTTAGCGGACATGGTGTACTATAATGAGCAGTTCTTC
CDR3aa: CASSLADMVYYNEQFF

d_gene: .
len: 15
abundance: .
j_gene: TRBJ2-2
v_gene: TRBV11-2
CDR3nt: TGTGCCAGCAGCCCGGGGCCTCGGAACACCGGGGAGCTGTTTTTT
CDR3aa: CASSPGPRNTGELFF

d_gene: .
len: 11
abundance: .
j_gene: TRBJ2-1
v_gene: TRBV13
CDR3nt: TGTGCCAGCAACTTAATAAATGATCAGTTCTTC
CDR3aa: CASNLINDQFF

d_gene: .
len: 16
abundance: few
j_gene: TRBJ1-2
v_gene: TRBV7-9
CDR3nt: TGTGTCAGCAGCCCCGGGGGCAGGCTGTCCCAATATGGCTACACCTTC
CDR3aa: CVSSPGGRLSQYGYTF

d_gene: .
len: 17
abundance: .
j_gene: TRBJ1-4
v_gene: TRBV4-2
CDR3nt: TGTGCCAGTAGCCAAGAGGCTTACGGAACAACTAATGAAAAACTGTTTTTT
CDR3aa: CASSQEAYGTTNEKLFF

d_gene: .
len: 14
abundance: medium-sized
j_gene: TRBJ2-3
v_gene: TRBV5-5
CDR3nt: TGTGCCAGCAGCTTGGGGACTTACACAGATACGCAGTATTTT
CDR3aa: CASSLGTYTDTQYF

d_gene: .
len: 15
abundance: .
j_gene: TRBJ2-3
v_gene: TRBV11-2
CDR3nt: TGTGCCAGCAGCATCGGGACTGGCGGCACATATACGCAGTATTTT
CDR3aa: CASSIGTGGTYTQYF

d_gene: TRBD1
len: 13
abundance: .
j_gene: TRBJ1-2
v_gene: TRBV6-2/TRBV6-3
CDR3nt: TGTGTCACGGCGGACAGGGATAACAATGGCTACACCTTC
CDR3aa: CVTADRDNNGYTF

d_gene: .
len: 16
abundance: .
j_gene: TRBJ2-2
v_gene: TRBV4-3
CDR3nt: TGCGCCAGTAGCCAAAACACAGAAGGAAACCCCGGGGAGCTGCTTTTT
CDR3aa: CASSQNTEGNPGELLF

d_gene: TRBD1
len: 15
abundance: .
j_gene: TRBJ1-5
v_gene: TRBV6-5
CDR3nt: TGTGTCAGCAGGTCCCGGGACAGGCTAAATCAGCCTCAGCAGTTT
CDR3aa: CVSRSRDRLNQPQQF

d_gene: .
len: 11
abundance: .
j_gene: TRBJ2-7
v_gene: TRBV12-3/TRBV12-4
CDR3nt: TGTCCCAGCAGTTCTTCTTACGACCAGTACTTC
CDR3aa: CPSSSSYDQYF

d_gene: .
len: 15
abundance: .
j_gene: TRBJ2-1
v_gene: TRBV6-2/TRBV6-3
CDR3nt: TGTGCCAGTAGTTACCTCGTACACTTCTACAATGAGCAGTTCTTC
CDR3aa: CASSYLVHFYNEQFF

d_gene: .
len: 13
abundance: few
j_gene: TRBJ2-7
v_gene: TRBV20-1
CDR3nt: TGCAGTGCTAGACAGGTCCTCTCCTACGAGCAGTACTTC
CDR3aa: CSARQVLSYEQYF

d_gene: .
len: 15
abundance: .
j_gene: TRBJ1-5
v_gene: TRBV6-1
CDR3nt: TGTGCCAGCAGTGAAATGGTGAATAGCAATCAGCCCCAGCATTTT
CDR3aa: CASSEMVNSNQPQHF

d_gene: TRBD1
len: 13
abundance: many
j_gene: TRBJ2-7
v_gene: TRBV6-5
CDR3nt: TGTGCCAGCAGGATAAAGGGGGCCGGCGAGCAGTACTTC
CDR3aa: CASRIKGAGEQYF

d_gene: .
len: 13
abundance: .
j_gene: TRBJ2-6
v_gene: TRBV6-5
CDR3nt: TGTGCCGGCACCAAGTGGGGGACCAACGTCCTGACTTTC
CDR3aa: CAGTKWGTNVLTF

d_gene: TRBD1
len: 14
abundance: .
j_gene: TRBJ2-1
v_gene: TRBV6-1
CDR3nt: TGTGCTAGCAGGGACAGGGCGTCCCACAATGAGCAGTTCTTC
CDR3aa: CASRDRASHNEQFF

d_gene: .
len: 14
abundance: many
j_gene: TRBJ1-2
v_gene: TRBV10-3
CDR3nt: TGTGCCATCAGGGGTCTCGACCAGGGGAATGGCTACACCTTC
CDR3aa: CAIRGLDQGNGYTF

d_gene: .
len: 18
abundance: .
j_gene: TRBJ2-3
v_gene: TRBV4-2
CDR3nt: TGTGCCAGCAGCCAATTGGCGCTTCTAGCCGGAGCGACAGATACACAGTATTTT
CDR3aa: CASSQLALLAGATDTQYF

d_gene: .
len: 15
abundance: .
j_gene: TRBJ2-3
v_gene: TRBV29-1
CDR3nt: TGCAGCGTTGTCGGCCTAGGGGGGAGAACAGATATGCAGTATTTT
CDR3aa: CSVVGLGGRTDMQYF

d_gene: .
len: 13
abundance: .
j_gene: TRBJ2-3
v_gene: TRBV30
CDR3nt: TGTGCATGGAGTAAGGGGGTAACAGATGCGCAGTATTTT
CDR3aa: CAWSKGVTDAQYF

d_gene: .
len: 14
abundance: .
j_gene: TRBJ2-7
v_gene: TRBV6-1
CDR3nt: TGTGCCAGCAGTGAAAGGGGCCTGGGGGACGAGCAGTACTTC
CDR3aa: CASSERGLGDEQYF

d_gene: .
len: 16
abundance: .
j_gene: TRBJ2-1
v_gene: TRBV5-6
CDR3nt: TGTGCCAACAGCTTGGCGGGCGGACTCACCTACAACGAGCAGTTCTTC
CDR3aa: CANSLAGGLTYNEQFF

d_gene: TRBD1
len: 16
abundance: .
j_gene: TRBJ2-4
v_gene: TRBV4-2
CDR3nt: TGTGCCACCAGTCAAGATCTAACAGGGGGAAAGGCCATTCAGTACTTC
CDR3aa: CATSQDLTGGKAIQYF

d_gene: .
len: 17
abundance: .
j_gene: TRBJ2-7
v_gene: TRBV13
CDR3nt: TGTGTCAGCAGCCTACAACTTAGCGGCAGGACGGCCTACGAGCAGTACTTC
CDR3aa: CVSSLQLSGRTAYEQYF

d_gene: .
len: 15
abundance: once
j_gene: TRBJ2-7
v_gene: TRBV5-6
CDR3nt: TGTGCCAACAGCATGGTGTCAGTTCGGGGCTACGAGCAGTACTTC
CDR3aa: CANSMVSVRGYEQYF

d_gene: TRBD2
len: 17
abundance: many
j_gene: TRBJ2-7
v_gene: TRBV6-6
CDR3nt: TGTGCCAGCAGTTACTCGGTTGTGCGCGGGAGTGCACACGAGCAGTACTTC
CDR3aa: CASSYSVVRGSAHEQYF

d_gene: .
len: 17
abundance: .
j_gene: TRBJ1-1
v_gene: TRBV4-2
CDR3nt: TGTGCCGGCAGTCAAGAGTACGGACTGGGTTTTTGGACTGAAGCTTTCTTT
CDR3aa: CAGSQEYGLGFWTEAFF

d_gene: .
len: 13
abundance: .
j_gene: TRBJ1-2
v_gene: TRBV6-1
CDR3nt: TGTGCCAGCAGCGAACGGGAGTCTAAAGGCTACACCTTC
CDR3aa: CASSERESKGYTF